These 15 T cell receptor beta chains share one sample of origin, sequenced in a study of OX40 agonist ivuxolimab in advanced cancers. Generated by immunoSEQ multiplex PCR, the TCRdb table keeps only in-frame clones and is missing some. Of more than 80,000 clones listed, 91% are singletons. This specimen consisted of CD4+ or CD8+ T cells sorted from blood, obtained in a trial of the OX40 agonist ivuxolimab. The receptor set was obtained from an adult with an advanced solid tumor such as melanoma, head and neck, liver or kidney cancer.

The chain couples TRBV15 to TRBJ2-5; TRBD2 matches at 9 bases. With V trimmed by 0 bases and J by 5 bases, 13 bases remained unmatched. This CDR3 is built from 18 residues. Per the germline V gene, CDR1 is LNHNV and CDR2 is YYDKDF (reference sequence). The DNA for the CDR3 is TGTGCCACCAGCAGAGAATTGACTAGCGGAACGGGGGGGGAGACCCAGTACTTC. This gives the protein CATSRELTSGTGGETQYF.

V gene TRBV7-9 combines with J gene TRBJ2-7; 8 bases match TRBD2. The germline V gene has CDR1 SEHNR and CDR2 FQNEAQ (reference sequence). The CDR3 extends over 14 amino acids. The V segment lost 5 bases and the J segment 7 bases; nucleotides outside the gene matches: 10. CDR3: CASSKVASGGEQYF. The DNA for the CDR3 is TGTGCCAGCAGCAAAGTGGCGAGCGGGGGTGAGCAGTACTTC.

This clone was picked up one time. V is TRBV28 and J is TRBJ2-7, with D possibly matching TRBD2 (5 bases). V was clipped by 10 bases and J by 0 bases, with 13 bases between them. This CDR3 comprises 13 residues. Germline V gene data show CDR1 as MDHEN and CDR2 as SYDVKM. CDR3 bases: TGTGCCATCACGCCTAGCCACTCCTACGAGCAGTACTTC. Its protein is CAITPSHSYEQYF.

V usage is TRBV9 and J usage is TRBJ2-7, with 9 positions matching TRBD1. Per the germline V gene, CDR1 is SGDLS and CDR2 is YYNGEE. This CDR3 is built from 15 residues. The J segment lost 9 bases and the V segment lost 0 bases, leaving 10 bases of the junction unmatched. CDR3 amino acids: CASSVDVDRGTLQYF. CDR3 bases: TGTGCCAGCAGCGTAGATGTGGACAGGGGTACGTTGCAGTACTTC.

The chain employs TRBV11-2 and TRBJ2-7; D is unclear. The CDR3 has 15 amino acids. V was pared by 1 base and J by 6 bases, with 16 bases between. CDR1 is SGHAT, CDR2 FQNNGV, per germline. For the CDR3, the DNA is TGTGCCAGCAGCTTAGTGGAAAACCTCCAGAGCGAGCAGTACTTC. As protein: CASSLVENLQSEQYF.

The rearrangement uses TRBV4-2 and TRBJ1-1, with D unresolved. Looked up from germline, CDR1 is LGHNA and CDR2 is YNFKEQ. V lost 2 bases, J lost 1 base, and 11 bases lay in between. The CDR3 loop spans 15 amino acids. The CDR3 DNA sequence: TGTGCCAGCAGCCAAAAATTAAACAGGAACACTGAAGCTTTCTTT. This gives the protein CASSQKLNRNTEAFF.

The V call is TRBV9, the J call TRBJ2-2, with 8 bases identical to TRBD1. The CDR3 loop spans 14 amino acids. The germline V gene encodes CDR1 SGDLS and CDR2 YYNGEE. Losses at the gene ends were 6 bases for V and 2 bases for J; bases not matched to a gene: 3. The CDR3 DNA follows: TGTGCCAGCAAGGGACAGGTCAACACCGGGGAGCTGTTTTTT. Its translation: CASKGQVNTGELFF.

The chain joins TRBV6-1 to TRBJ2-1; 7 nucleotides agree with TRBD1. Germline values: CDR1 MNHNS, CDR2 SASEGT. After removal of 3 bases from V and 8 bases from J, the junction contained 7 bases not matched to a gene. CDR3 size: 14 residues. The CDR3 sequence is CASSDYRGMDEQFF. In DNA form, the CDR3 reads TGTGCCAGCAGTGACTACAGGGGAATGGATGAGCAGTTCTTC.

CDR3 DNA: TGCGCCAGCAGTGAGTCGACCGTTCCGTCCCTCCACTTT. Translated, it gives CASSESTVPSLHF. V usage is TRBV10-2 and J usage is TRBJ1-6; D not certain. The CDR3 is made up of 13 amino acids. Per germline, CDR1 WSHSY and CDR2 SAAADI. Trimming removed 0 bases from V and 14 bases from J, with 11 bases in between.

The gene calls are TRBV28 and TRBJ2-1; tentatively, D is TRBD1 (5 bases). The V gene's germline CDR1 is MDHEN and CDR2 SYDVKM. The CDR3 is 14 amino acids. The V gene lost 7 bases and the J gene lost 6 bases, with 16 bases spanning the gap. The DNA of the CDR3 is TGTGCCAGCAACAAGGGTGGGGCCCCCAATGAGCAGTTCTTC. It specifies CASNKGGAPNEQFF.

V usage is TRBV5-6 and J usage is TRBJ2-3, with 9 bases aligning to TRBD1. The J segment lost 3 bases and the V segment lost 4 bases, leaving 6 bases of the junction unmatched. Germline CDR1 and CDR2: SGHDT and YYEEEE. There are 15 residues in the CDR3. The CDR3 bases are TGTGCCAGCAGCGCGAGACAGGGGGTGACAGATACGCAGTATTTT. Amino acid sequence: CASSARQGVTDTQYF.

The rearrangement uses TRBV9 and TRBJ2-1; TRBD2 matches 16 bases. The CDR3 covers 16 residues. V shed 3 bases and J 10 bases; nucleotides not matched to a gene: 7. CDR1 is SGDLS, CDR2 YYNGEE, per germline. The CDR3 protein is CASSAGTSGRVLEQFF. For the CDR3, the DNA is TGTGCCAGCAGCGCAGGGACTAGCGGGAGGGTGTTGGAGCAGTTCTTC.

The gene calls are TRBV7-3 and TRBJ2-2; no clear D. This CDR3 has 12 amino acids. Trimming pared 5 bases from V and 6 bases from J, leaving 7 bases between. Germline V lookup: CDR1 SGHTA, CDR2 FQGTGA. In nucleotides, the CDR3 is TGTGCCAGCAGCCCCCCCTCCGGGGAGCTGTTTTTT. This translates into CASSPPSGELFF.

The chain recombines TRBV6-5 with TRBJ2-3; the match to TRBD1 covers 9 bases. The CDR3 is 15 residues long. V lost 4 bases, J lost 4 bases, and 6 bases stayed unmatched. Per the germline V gene, CDR1 is MNHEY and CDR2 is SVGAGI. In DNA form, the CDR3 reads TGTGCCAGCAGTTTTGGGGACAGGGAAGCAGATACGCAGTATTTT. Encoded protein: CASSFGDREADTQYF.

This chain uses TRBV7-2 with TRBJ2-7; perhaps TRBD2 as D (6 bases). V dropped 3 bases and J dropped 6 bases, with 12 bases sitting between them. Per the germline V gene, CDR1 is SGHTA and CDR2 is FQGNSA. The CDR3 loop spans 13 amino acids. The CDR3, as DNA: TGTGCCAGCAGCTTGGCGGGGCGAGGCGAGCAGTACTTC. Protein: CASSLAGRGEQYF.